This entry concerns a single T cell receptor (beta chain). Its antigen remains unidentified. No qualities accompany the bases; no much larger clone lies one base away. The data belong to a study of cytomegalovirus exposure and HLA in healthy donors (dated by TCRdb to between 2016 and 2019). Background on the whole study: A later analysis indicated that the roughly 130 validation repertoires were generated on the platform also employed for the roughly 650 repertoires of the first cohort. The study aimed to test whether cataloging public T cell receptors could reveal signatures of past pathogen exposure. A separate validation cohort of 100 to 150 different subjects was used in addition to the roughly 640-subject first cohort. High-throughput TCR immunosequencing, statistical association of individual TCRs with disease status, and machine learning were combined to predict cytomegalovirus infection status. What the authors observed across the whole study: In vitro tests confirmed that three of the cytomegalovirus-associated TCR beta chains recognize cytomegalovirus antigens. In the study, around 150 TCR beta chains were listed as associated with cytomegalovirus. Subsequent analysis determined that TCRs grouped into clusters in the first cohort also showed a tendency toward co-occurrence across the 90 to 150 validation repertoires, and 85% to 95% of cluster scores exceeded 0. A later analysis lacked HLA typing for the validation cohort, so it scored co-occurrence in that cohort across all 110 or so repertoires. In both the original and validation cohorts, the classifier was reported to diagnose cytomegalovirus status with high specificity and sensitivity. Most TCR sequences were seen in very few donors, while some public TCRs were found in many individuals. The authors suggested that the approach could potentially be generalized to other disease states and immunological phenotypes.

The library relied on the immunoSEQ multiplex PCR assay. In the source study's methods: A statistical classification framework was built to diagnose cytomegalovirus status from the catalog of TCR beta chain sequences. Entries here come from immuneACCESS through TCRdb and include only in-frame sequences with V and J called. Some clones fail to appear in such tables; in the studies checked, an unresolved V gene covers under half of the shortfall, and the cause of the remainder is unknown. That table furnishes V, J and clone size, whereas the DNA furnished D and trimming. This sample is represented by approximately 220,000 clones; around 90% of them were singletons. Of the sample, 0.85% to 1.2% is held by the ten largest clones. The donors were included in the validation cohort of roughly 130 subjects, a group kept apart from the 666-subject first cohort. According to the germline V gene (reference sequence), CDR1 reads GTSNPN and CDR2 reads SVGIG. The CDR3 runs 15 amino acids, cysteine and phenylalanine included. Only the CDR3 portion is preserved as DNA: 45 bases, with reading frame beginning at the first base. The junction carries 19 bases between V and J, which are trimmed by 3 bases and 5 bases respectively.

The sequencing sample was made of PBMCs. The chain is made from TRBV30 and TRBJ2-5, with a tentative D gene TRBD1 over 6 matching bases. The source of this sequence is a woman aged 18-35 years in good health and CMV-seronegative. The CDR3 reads CAWRGDTILGETQYF. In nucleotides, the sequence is TGTGCCTGGAGAGGGGACACGATTTTAGGGGAGACCCAGTACTTC.